The sequence of this T cell receptor beta chain was determined in a study of blood T cell repertoires in COVID-19. Whole-study context: Specimens from acute and convalescent COVID-19 originated in the United States, Italy and Spain. Sources were T cells, B-cell-depleted T cells, or PBMCs; the material itself was cDNA or gDNA.

The data were produced by immunoSEQ multiplex PCR, yet TCRdb's version contains in-frame clones alone and is incomplete. This repertoire shows approximately 270,000 clones, roughly 85% found once; its top ten account for under 4%. The CDR3 sequence is 16 residues long. CDR1 and CDR2 from the germline V gene are LNHDA and SQIVND (reference sequence). Trimming removed 5 bases from V and 2 bases from J, with 18 bases in between. V usage is TRBV19 and J usage is TRBJ1-1, with D possibly being TRBD1 (5 bases). This receptor was identified in a man between 18 and 35 years old with active or convalescent COVID-19. The source material was peripheral blood. In DNA form, the CDR3 reads TGTGCCAGTAGTGCTACGGGGGGTGGAATTAACACTGAAGCTTTCTTT. It encodes CASSATGGGINTEAFF.